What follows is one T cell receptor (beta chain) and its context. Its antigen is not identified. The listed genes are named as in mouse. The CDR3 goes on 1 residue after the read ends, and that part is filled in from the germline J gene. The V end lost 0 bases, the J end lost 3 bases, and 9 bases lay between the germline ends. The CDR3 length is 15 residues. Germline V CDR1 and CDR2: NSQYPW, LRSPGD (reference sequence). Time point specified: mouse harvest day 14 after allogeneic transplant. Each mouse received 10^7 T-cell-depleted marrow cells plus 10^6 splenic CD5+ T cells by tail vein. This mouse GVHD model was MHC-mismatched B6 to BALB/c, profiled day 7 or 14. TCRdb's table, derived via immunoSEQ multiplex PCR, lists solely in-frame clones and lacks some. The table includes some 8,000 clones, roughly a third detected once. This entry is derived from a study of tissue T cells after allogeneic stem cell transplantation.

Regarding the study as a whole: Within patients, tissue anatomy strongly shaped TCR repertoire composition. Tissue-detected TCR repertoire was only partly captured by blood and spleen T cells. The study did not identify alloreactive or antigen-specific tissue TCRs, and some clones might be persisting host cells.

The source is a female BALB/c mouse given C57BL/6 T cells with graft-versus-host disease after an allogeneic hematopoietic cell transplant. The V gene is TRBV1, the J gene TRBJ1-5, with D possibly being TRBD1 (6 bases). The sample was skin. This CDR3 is CTCSAEQGGNQAPLF. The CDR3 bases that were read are TGCACCTGCAGTGCAGAACAGGGAGGCAACCAGGCTCCGCTT.